This passage covers 10 T cell receptor beta chains from one sample sequenced in a study of OX40 agonist ivuxolimab in advanced cancers. The table came from immunoSEQ multiplex PCR; TCRdb's copy has only in-frame clones and leaves some out. The sample records about 37,000 clones, around 85% being singletons. The material sequenced was CD4+ or CD8+ T cells sorted from blood, taken in a trial of the OX40 agonist ivuxolimab. These receptors were taken from an adult with an advanced solid tumor such as melanoma, head and neck, liver or kidney cancer.

This chain connects TRBV19 to TRBJ2-4; possible D gene TRBD2, 6 bases. This CDR3 comprises 14 residues. Germline loops: CDR1 LNHDA, CDR2 SQIVND (reference sequence). Trimming removed 4 bases from V and 10 bases from J, with 17 bases in between. The CDR3 region has the DNA TGTGCCAGTAGTAAGTGGGAGGCACAACAAATTCAGTACTTC. It codes for CASSKWEAQQIQYF.

This clone occurred once. V is TRBV5-1 and J is TRBJ2-5; 11 bases fit TRBD2. Trimming took 4 bases from V and 2 from J; bases not matched to a gene: 7. Germline V gene sequence: CDR1 SGHRS, CDR2 YFSETQ. This CDR3 spans 16 amino acids. CDR3 residues: CASSVGTSGLQETQYF. The CDR3 nucleotides read TGCGCCAGCAGCGTAGGGACTAGCGGACTTCAAGAGACCCAGTACTTC.

J is TRBJ2-1 and V is TRBV5-1, with a weak D call TRBD1 (6 bases). The CDR3 runs 15 residues. Germline CDR1 reads SGHRS; CDR2 reads YFSETQ. With 3 bases removed from V and 2 bases from J, the gap between germline ends came to 12 bases. As DNA, the CDR3 is TGCGCCAGCAGCTCGGGGACACACACCTACAATGAGCAGTTCTTC. As protein: CASSSGTHTYNEQFF.

The rearrangement uses TRBV5-1 and TRBJ2-3; perhaps TRBD2 as D (6 bases). The CDR3 has 17 amino acids. V was clipped by 6 bases and J by 2 bases, with 22 bases between them. Germline V gene lookup returns CDR1 SGHRS and CDR2 YFSETQ. The CDR3 loop reads CASNLLRDSTFTDTQYF. The CDR3 DNA reads as TGCGCCAGCAACCTACTCCGGGACTCGACATTCACAGATACGCAGTATTTT.

The V and J genes are TRBV4-1 and TRBJ2-5; 8 nucleotides agree with TRBD1. This CDR3 has 15 residues. V lost 4 bases, J lost 4 bases, and 8 bases stayed unmatched. Germline CDR1 is MGHRA and CDR2 is YSYEKL. CDR3 region: CASSRGGQGIETQYF. The CDR3 nucleotides are TGCGCCAGCAGCCGAGGAGGACAGGGAATAGAGACCCAGTACTTC.

The chain uses TRBV2 and TRBJ2-5; D not certain. The J call is uncertain, as TRBJ2-7 better fits the DNA end. Germline loops: CDR1 SNHLY, CDR2 FYNNEI. The CDR3 covers 10 residues. CDR3 sequence (DNA): TGTGCCAGCAGTGGTCGCGAGCAGTACTTC. This translates into CASSGREQYF.

V gene TRBV28 combines with J gene TRBJ2-3; the D call may be TRBD1 or TRBD2 (5 bases each). The CDR3 spans 12 residues. Trimming took off 8 bases at V and 2 bases at J, with 8 bases between the two ends. Per the germline V gene, CDR1 is MDHEN and CDR2 is SYDVKM. CDR3 coding DNA: TGTGCCAGCCGGGGCCCCACAGATACGCAGTATTTT. It is translated as CASRGPTDTQYF.

Concerning this clone itself: A junction boundary mismatches the germline segment, possibly from a read error. The chain couples TRBV6-5 to TRBJ2-1, with D unclear. Looked up from germline, CDR1 is MNHEY and CDR2 is SVGAGI. CDR3 length equals 15 residues. The CDR3 sequence: CASSQPHNTRPVWLF. The CDR3 region has the DNA TGTGCCAGCAGTCAACCTCACAACACGCGCCCTGTCTGGCTCTTC.

The chain is built from TRBV18 and TRBJ2-2, with 7 bases identical to TRBD1. Germline V gene lookup returns CDR1 KGHSH and CDR2 LQKENI. This CDR3 region has 15 residues. The V segment lost 0 bases and the J segment 7 bases; nucleotides outside the gene matches: 5. The CDR3 here is CASSPPEQGRGELFF. CDR3 DNA: TGTGCCAGCTCACCACCGGAACAGGGGCGCGGGGAGCTGTTTTTT.

This clone was observed a few times. The chain employs TRBV12-5 and TRBJ2-1; 7 bases are shared with TRBD2. The trim removed 6 bases at V and 7 bases at J, leaving 12 bases unmatched. Germline-derived CDR1 and CDR2 are LGHNT and FRNRAP. There are 15 residues in the CDR3. This chain's CDR3 is CASGPGTTMWNEQFF. Written as DNA, the CDR3 is TGTGCTAGTGGCCCCGGGACTACCATGTGGAATGAGCAGTTCTTC.